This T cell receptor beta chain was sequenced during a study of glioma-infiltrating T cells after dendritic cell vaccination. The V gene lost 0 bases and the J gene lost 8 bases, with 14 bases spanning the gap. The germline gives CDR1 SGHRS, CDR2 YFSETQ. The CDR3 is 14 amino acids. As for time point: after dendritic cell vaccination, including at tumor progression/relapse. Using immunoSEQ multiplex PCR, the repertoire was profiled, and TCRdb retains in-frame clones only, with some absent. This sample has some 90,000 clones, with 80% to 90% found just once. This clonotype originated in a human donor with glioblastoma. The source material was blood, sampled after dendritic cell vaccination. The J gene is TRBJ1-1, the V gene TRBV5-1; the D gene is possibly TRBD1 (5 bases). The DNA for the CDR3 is TGCGCCAGCAGCTTGGGGTCGCCACAGGCAGAAGCTTTCTTT. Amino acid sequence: CASSLGSPQAEAFF.